The 12 T cell receptor beta chains below all came from one sample that was sequenced in a study of CD8+CD57+ T cells in acquired aplastic anemia. Researchers used genomic DNA as the template to profile TCR beta VDJ and CDR3. Using its own MiXCR run on the reads, TCRdb lists one record per CDR3 protein. The profile shows 200,000 to 250,000 distinct CDR3 sequences, approximately 50% of them singletons. CD8+CD57+ cell expansion had been shown by flow cytometry in patients chosen for sequencing. Sequenced material: sorted CD4+, CD8+, or CD8+CD57+ T cells (not recorded which) from PBMCs. Receptors originate from a human donor with aplastic anemia.

There are many counts of this clonotype. The J gene is TRBJ1-2, the V gene TRBV29-1; 8 bases are shared with TRBD1. CDR1 SQVTM and CDR2 ANQGSEA come from the germline V gene. This CDR3 contains 11 residues. The trim removed 7 bases at V and 8 bases at J, leaving 6 bases unmatched. In DNA, the CDR3 is TGCAGCGGGACAGGGCCCAGCGGCTACACCTTC. It is translated as CSGTGPSGYTF.

The chain is built from TRBV7-9 and TRBJ1-1; 9 bases line up with TRBD1. The CDR3 is 14 residues long. Germline V CDR1 and CDR2: SEHNR, FQNEAQ (reference sequence). V lost 5 bases and J lost 4; bases outside the gene matches: 5. This CDR3 reads CASSRTGEGTEAFF. CDR3 nucleotide sequence: TGTGCCAGCAGCCGGACAGGGGAGGGCACTGAAGCTTTCTTT.

V is TRBV7-9 and J is TRBJ2-7; either TRBD1 or TRBD2 may fit D (5 bases each). V lost 0 bases to trimming and J lost 3 bases, with 18 bases between them. The CDR3 is 17 amino acids. The germline CDR1 and CDR2 sequences are SEHNR and FQNEAQ (reference sequence). CDR3 residues: CASSLASVGRRVYEQYF. CDR3 nucleotides: TGTGCCAGCAGCTTAGCGAGTGTGGGACGTCGGGTCTACGAGCAGTACTTC.

This clonotype was detected many times. The chain has TRBV20-1 and TRBJ2-1; D uncertain. V was shortened by 1 base and J by 6 bases, with 10 bases between the two germline ends. The CDR3 covers 13 residues. The germline V gene has CDR1 DFQATT and CDR2 SNEGSKA (reference sequence). CDR3 loop: CSARGLAGNEQFF. The CDR3 bases are TGCAGTGCTAGAGGCTTGGCCGGCAATGAGCAGTTCTTC.

This chain connects TRBV7-9 to TRBJ2-1; D is possibly TRBD1 or TRBD2 (5 bases each). This CDR3 has 13 residues. The germline V gene has CDR1 SEHNR and CDR2 FQNEAQ (reference sequence). The ends were cut back, 5 bases at V and 7 bases at J, with 12 bases in the middle. CDR3 residues: CASSEGTSNEQFF. In nucleotides, the CDR3 is TGTGCCAGCAGCGAGGGGACGTCGAATGAGCAGTTCTTC.

The J gene is TRBJ2-7, the V gene TRBV7-2; D is ambiguous. The CDR3 has 13 amino acids. Germline V gene sequence: CDR1 SGHTA, CDR2 FQGNSA. V was shortened by 6 bases and J by 4 bases, with 13 bases between the two germline ends. For the CDR3, the DNA is TGTGCCAGCAGTTTCTCCGGTCAATACGAGCAGTACTTC. Translated, it gives CASSFSGQYEQYF.

J is TRBJ1-3 and V is TRBV7-9; D is possibly TRBD1 (6 bases). The CDR3 extends over 16 amino acids. Germline CDR1 SEHNR, CDR2 FQNEAQ (reference sequence). V was trimmed by 5 bases and J by 10 bases, leaving 24 bases between them. The CDR3, as DNA: TGTGCCAGCAGCCAAGTGCCCGTTAACTCTGGACAGACCATATATTTT. Translated: CASSQVPVNSGQTIYF.

This clonotype was seen repeatedly, ten times or more. The chain is built from TRBV20-1 and TRBJ2-1, with 9 positions matching TRBD2. This CDR3 contains 14 residues. After removal of 6 bases from V and 5 bases from J, the junction contained 8 bases not matched to a gene. CDR1 and CDR2 (germline): DFQATT, SNEGSKA (reference sequence). The CDR3 spells CSASPSGDHNEQFF. The CDR3 DNA reads as TGCAGTGCCAGCCCTAGCGGGGACCACAATGAGCAGTTCTTC.

The chain carries TRBV10-3 and TRBJ1-5; perhaps TRBD1 as D (6 bases). Germline values: CDR1 ENHRY, CDR2 SYGVKD. This CDR3 region has 14 residues. Trimming shortened V by 6 bases and J by 5 bases, and 14 bases separated the two germline ends. For the CDR3, the DNA is TGTGCCATCAGGCTGGGACAAAGGGATCAGCCCCAGCATTTT. This sequence encodes CAIRLGQRDQPQHF.

This clonotype was counted at least ten times. CDR3 residues: CSATGTRGREKANEQFF. The CDR3 DNA is TGCAGTGCAACCGGGACTAGAGGAAGAGAAAAGGCGAATGAGCAGTTCTTC. The chain links TRBV20-1 to TRBJ2-1; TRBD2 aligns across 8 bases. CDR3 length: 17 residues. Germline CDR1 reads DFQATT; CDR2 reads SNEGSKA (reference sequence). V trimming: 6 bases; J trimming: 7 bases; junction bases outside the gene matches: 20.

This chain uses TRBV30 with TRBJ1-5; 11 bases map to TRBD1. The CDR3 runs to 14 residues. V dropped 4 bases and J dropped 6; count of bases not matched to a gene: 5. Germline loops: CDR1 GTSNPN, CDR2 SVGIG (reference sequence). In DNA, the CDR3 is TGTGCCTGGACCCGGGACAGGGGGGCTCAGCCCCAGCATTTT. Its protein is CAWTRDRGAQPQHF. The full variable domain, in which reference TRBV30 and TRBJ1-5 provide the parts outside the CDR3, is SQTIHQWPATLVQPVGSPLSLECTVEGTSNPNLYWYRQAAGRGLQLLFYSVGIGQISSEVPQNLSASRPQDRQFILSSKKLLLSDSGFYLCAWTRDRGAQPQHFGDGTRLSIL.

This clonotype was found many times. The V call is TRBV19, the J call TRBJ2-3; D perhaps matches TRBD1 (6 bases). There are 13 residues in the CDR3. Germline CDR1 and CDR2: LNHDA and SQIVND (reference sequence). V gave up 7 bases and J gave up 3 bases, with 11 bases separating them. The CDR3 coding sequence is TGTGCCAGTAAAAGCCAGGGGACAGATACGCAGTATTTT. Translated, it gives CASKSQGTDTQYF.